This T cell receptor beta chain is drawn from a study of blood T cells in healthy people across ages (dated by TCRdb to between 2014 and 2017). As for the study more broadly: Template switching captured roughly one uniquely barcoded TCR beta cDNA molecule per two T cells in model experiments. Using the same blood draw, the study looked at two additional independent replicas of 1 million unique cDNA reads for two donors, one aged 18 to 30 and the other aged 80 or older. To avoid experimental bias, donors of different ages were spread randomly across the sequencing lanes. Donors were grouped into four age groups: young (average roughly 15 years), middle-aged (39), aged (around 60) and long-lived (approximately 81). To track age-related changes in TCR beta repertoire diversity, the study relied on deep sequencing normalized with unique cDNA molecular identifiers. Summary of the overall study and its limitations: The percentage of naive T cells measured by flow cytometry correlated strongly with observed TCR beta diversity. Since profiling was done on bulk unsorted PBMCs, naive and antigen-experienced compartments could not be conclusively compared. The CMV infection status of donors was not known, potentially confounding age-related changes in expanded clonotypes. Compared with the aged group, the long-lived group had more naive CD4+ T cells, fewer expanded clones and increased TCR diversity, suggesting age selection. Estimates of total diversity based on one million sequenced T cells were considered lower bounds and underestimates. As age increased, observed TCR beta diversity per million T cells dropped in a roughly linear way, and a significant reduction was already evident by age around 41.

Including the terminal cysteine and phenylalanine, the CDR3 comprises 13 residues. This entry keeps only the CDR3 DNA: 39 bases, framed from base 1. CDR1 and CDR2 are read off the germline V gene as SGHAT and FQNNGV. V is reduced by 0 bases and J by 7 bases, leaving a spacing of 10 bases between them. The receptor library was made with 5' RACE. Sequenced on an Illumina HiSeq 2500. The second PCR ran for roughly 7 to 11 cycles and used a J-beta primer mix along with a sample-barcoded 5' primer. A template-switch 5' adaptor carrying 12 random nucleotides introduced a unique molecular identifier onto each TCR beta cDNA molecule. Each sample yielded at least 2.5 million CDR3-containing paired-end reads. First-strand cDNA synthesis was performed from all RNA using the Mint cDNA synthesis kit, with priming by a TRBC-specific oligonucleotide. After uracil-DNA glycosylase treatment, a first 18-cycle PCR used universal primers M1SS and BC2_uni_R on all cDNA. Processing in the source paper ran as follows. For normalization, 1 million high-quality reads were randomly selected from each sample, with every read carrying a distinct molecular identifier. Reads sharing molecular identifiers were discarded rather than binned into consensus sequences. CDR3 identification, clonotype clustering and error correction used MiTCR with a Q25 quality threshold and the strictest error-elimination algorithm. A nonparametric unseen species model with Euler transformation was used to estimate lower-bound total TCR beta diversity. Through fastp at Q25 and MiXCR, TCRdb rebuilt clones from the public reads, retaining in-frame beta chains. Rows matching on CDR3 protein sequence are summarized as one entry with the most common DNA and genes. Here the V and J calls rest on TCRdb's processing, not on the authors' analysis. Within this sample are 700,000 to 950,000 distinct CDR3 sequences, with 58% of them counted one time only. Of the sample, roughly 20% is held by the ten largest clones.

This clonotype has a handful of counts. Its target antigen remains unknown. No base quality values were provided; no much bigger clone lies one nucleotide off. The donors were roughly 39 Caucasian individuals from Russia, aged roughly 6 to 100 years, who were systemically healthy. Around 10 milliliters of peripheral blood were collected from each donor into EDTA-treated Vacutainer tubes. Ficoll-Paque density-gradient centrifugation was used to isolate PBMCs, with at least 6.5 million per sample. Trizol reagent was used to extract total RNA from PBMCs, with at least 6 micrograms per sample. The percentages of naive CD45RAhigh/CD27high T cells were determined by flow cytometry on a PBMC aliquot from every donor.

The chain employs TRBV11-2 and TRBJ2-7, with a tentative D gene TRBD1 over 5 matching bases. This clonotype was obtained from a man aged 25 to 40 in good health. What was sequenced was blood. CDR3 reads: CASSLDRDGEQYF. Here is the DNA: TGTGCCAGCAGCTTAGACAGGGATGGGGAGCAGTACTTC.